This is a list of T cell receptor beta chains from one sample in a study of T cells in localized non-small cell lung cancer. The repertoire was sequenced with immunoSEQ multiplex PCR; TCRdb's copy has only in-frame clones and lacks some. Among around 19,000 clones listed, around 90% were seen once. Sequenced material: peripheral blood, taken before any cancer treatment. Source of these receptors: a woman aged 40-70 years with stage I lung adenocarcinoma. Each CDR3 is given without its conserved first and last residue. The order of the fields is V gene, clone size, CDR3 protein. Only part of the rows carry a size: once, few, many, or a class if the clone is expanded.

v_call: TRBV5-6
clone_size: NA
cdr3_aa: ASSLVPTGAEAF

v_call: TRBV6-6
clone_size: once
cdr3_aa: ASSYSRGGNYGYT

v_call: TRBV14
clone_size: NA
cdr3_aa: ASSHSPGQGSYNEQF

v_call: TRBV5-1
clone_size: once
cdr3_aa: ASSYRGVAGYYNEQF

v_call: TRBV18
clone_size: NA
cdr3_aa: ASSPQGVNTEAF

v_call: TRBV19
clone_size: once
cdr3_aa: ASSGPGKLLSNEKLF

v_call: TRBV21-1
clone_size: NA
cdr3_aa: ASSKGGGPVNTEAF

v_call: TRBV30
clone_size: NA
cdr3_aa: AWSPGTNYGYT

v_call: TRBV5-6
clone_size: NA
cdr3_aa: ASSLLRSGSWGADTQY

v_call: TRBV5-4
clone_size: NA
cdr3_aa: ASSLGDRLNTEAF

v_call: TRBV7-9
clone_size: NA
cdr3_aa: ASSLISSEVETQY

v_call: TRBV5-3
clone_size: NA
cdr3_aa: ARSSPSGGREINQPQH

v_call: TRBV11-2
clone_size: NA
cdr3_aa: ASSTDRPNEQY

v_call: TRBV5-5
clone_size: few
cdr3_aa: ASSFLPTGYEQY

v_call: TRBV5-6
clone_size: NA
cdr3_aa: ASSLQGLTDTQY

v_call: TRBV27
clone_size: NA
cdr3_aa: ASRGQGAEDGELF

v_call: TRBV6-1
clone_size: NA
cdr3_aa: ASSRDQENTEAF

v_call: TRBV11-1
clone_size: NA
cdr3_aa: ASSLDRGQGSGEAF

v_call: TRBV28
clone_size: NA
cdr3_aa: ATYYYGYT

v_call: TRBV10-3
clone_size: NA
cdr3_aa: AISESVINQPQH

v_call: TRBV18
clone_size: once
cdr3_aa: ASSGSQNKVSAF

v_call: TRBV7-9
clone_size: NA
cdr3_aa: ASSVDAVGSPLH

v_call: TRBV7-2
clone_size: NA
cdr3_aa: ASSPVGASTDTQY